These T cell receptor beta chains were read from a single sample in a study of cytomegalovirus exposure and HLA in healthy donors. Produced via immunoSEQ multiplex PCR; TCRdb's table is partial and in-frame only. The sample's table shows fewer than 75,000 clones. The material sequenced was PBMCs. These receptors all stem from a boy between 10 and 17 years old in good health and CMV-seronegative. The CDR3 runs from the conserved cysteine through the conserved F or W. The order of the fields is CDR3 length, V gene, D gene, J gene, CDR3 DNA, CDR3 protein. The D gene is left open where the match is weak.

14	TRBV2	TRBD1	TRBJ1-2	TGTGCCAGCAGTTCCGGGACAGGGCTTGGAGGCTACACCTTC	CASSSGTGLGGYTF
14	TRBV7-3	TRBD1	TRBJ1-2	TGTGCCAGCAGCACATCGGGACAGCCCCACGGCTACACCTTC	CASSTSGQPHGYTF
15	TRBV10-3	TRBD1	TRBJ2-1	TGTGCCATCAGTGACCGGGACAGGGCCTACAATGAGCAGTTCTTC	CAISDRDRAYNEQFF
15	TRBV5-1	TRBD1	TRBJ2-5	TGCGCCAGCAGCGCAACCGGGACAGGGAGCGAGACCCAGTACTTC	CASSATGTGSETQYF
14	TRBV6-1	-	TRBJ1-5	TGTGCCAGCAGTATCACAGGGTTGGGTCAGCCCCAGCATTTT	CASSITGLGQPQHF
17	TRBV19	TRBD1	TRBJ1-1	TGTGCCAGTAGTACCGGGACAGTGTTGTCGAAGGGGACTGAAGCTTTCTTT	CASSTGTVLSKGTEAFF
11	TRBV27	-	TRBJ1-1	TGTGCCAGCAGGGGGGGAACTGAAGCTTTCTTT	CASRGGTEAFF
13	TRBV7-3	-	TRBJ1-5	TGTGCCAGCAGCTTAGCAGGGGATCAGCCCCAGCATTTT	CASSLAGDQPQHF
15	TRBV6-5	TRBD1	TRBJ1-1	TGTGCCAGCAGTTTCACCGGGACAGGGAACACTGAAGCTTTCTTT	CASSFTGTGNTEAFF
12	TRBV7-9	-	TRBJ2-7	TGTGCCAGCAGCCCCAACGGCTACGAGCAGTACTTC	CASSPNGYEQYF
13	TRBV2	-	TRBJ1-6	TGTGCCAGCAGTGCCACAGAAAATTCACCCCTCCACTTT	CASSATENSPLHF
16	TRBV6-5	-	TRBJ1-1	TGTGCCAGCAGTTACAACTTACAAGCGATGAACACTGAAGCTTTCTTT	CASSYNLQAMNTEAFF
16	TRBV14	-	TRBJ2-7	TGTGCCAGCAGCCAGTCGGGCAGGACATCCTCTCACCAGCAGTACTTC	CASSQSGRTSSHQQYF
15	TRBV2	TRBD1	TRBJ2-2	TGTGCCAGCAGTCCCCCAGGGGGAGACACCGGGGAGCTGTTTTTT	CASSPPGGDTGELFF
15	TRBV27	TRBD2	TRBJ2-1	TGTGCCAGCAGTGCTCCGGGACTAGCGGGCGATGAGCAGTTCTTC	CASSAPGLAGDEQFF
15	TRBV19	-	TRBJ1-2	TGTGCCAGTACCTACACCCTCGGAGCTAACTATGGCTACACCTTC	CASTYTLGANYGYTF
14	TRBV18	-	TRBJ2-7	TGTGCCAGCTCACCATCATCCCGTAGCTACGAGCAGTACTTC	CASSPSSRSYEQYF
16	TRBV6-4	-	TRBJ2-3	TGTGCCAGCAGTGAGGTTACAGGTGGGGGCACAGATACGCAGTATTTT	CASSEVTGGGTDTQYF
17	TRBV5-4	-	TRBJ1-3	TGTGCCAGCAGCACCGTCGGCGGCTTCTTGACTGGAAACACCATATATTTT	CASSTVGGFLTGNTIYF
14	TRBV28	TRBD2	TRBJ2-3	TGTGCCAGCAGTTTATCTAGCGGGGGAGATACGCAGTATTTT	CASSLSSGGDTQYF
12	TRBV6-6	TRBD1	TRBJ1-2	TGTGCCAGCAGTCCAGGGGGCTCTGGCTACACCTTC	CASSPGGSGYTF
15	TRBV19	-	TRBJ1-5	TGTGCCAGTAAGCTTCCCGACAATTCCAATCAGCCCCAGCATTTT	CASKLPDNSNQPQHF
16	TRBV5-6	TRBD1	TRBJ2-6	TGTGCCAGCAGCATGACAGGGCGCTCTGGGGCCAACGTCCTGACTTTC	CASSMTGRSGANVLTF
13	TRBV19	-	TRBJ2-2	TGTGCCAGTAGTATTCAGAACACCGGGGAGCTGTTTTTT	CASSIQNTGELFF
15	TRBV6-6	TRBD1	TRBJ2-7	TGTGCCAGCAGTCTCCTTCCGGGACAGGGGGGCGAGCAGTACTTC	CASSLLPGQGGEQYF
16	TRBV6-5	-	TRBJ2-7	TGTGCCAGCAGTTACTCGAGGTTTATGCGCCCAGAGGAGCAGTACTTC	CASSYSRFMRPEEQYF
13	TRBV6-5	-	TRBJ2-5	TGTGCCAGCAGTTTCCAGGGTGAAGAGACCCAGTACTTC	CASSFQGEETQYF
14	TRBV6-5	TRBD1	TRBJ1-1	TGTGCCAGCACCTCGACAGGGGCTACCACTGAAGCTTTCTTT	CASTSTGATTEAFF
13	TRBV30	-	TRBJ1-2	TGTGCCTGGAGTACCTGGACAGTAGGCGGCTACACCTTC	CAWSTWTVGGYTF
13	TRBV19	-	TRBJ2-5	TGTGCCAGTAGTATTTCCGTTCAAGAGACCCAGTACTTC	CASSISVQETQYF
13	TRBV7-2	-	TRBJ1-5	TGTGCCAGCAGCATTCAGGCCAATCAGCCCCAGCATTTT	CASSIQANQPQHF
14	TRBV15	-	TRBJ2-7	TGTGCCACCAGCGGTACCCCGAACAGATACGAGCAGTACTTC	CATSGTPNRYEQYF
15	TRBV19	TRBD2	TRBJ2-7	TGTGCCAGTAGTATGGGGACTAGCCAGGCCTACGAGCAGTACTTC	CASSMGTSQAYEQYF
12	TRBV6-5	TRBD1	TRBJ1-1	TGTGCCAGCAGACGGACAGGGGCTGAAGCTTTCTTT	CASRRTGAEAFF
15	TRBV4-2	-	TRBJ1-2	TGTGCCAGCAGCCACGGCAGGAATTATAACTATGGCTACACCTTC	CASSHGRNYNYGYTF
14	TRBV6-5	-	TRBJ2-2	TGTGCCAGCACTCAGGGACTCCTGGGCCGGGAGCTGTTTTTT	CASTQGLLGRELFF
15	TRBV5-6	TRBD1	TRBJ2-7	TGTGCCAGCAGCTTGGGGGACAGGGGCTCCTACGAGCAGTACTTC	CASSLGDRGSYEQYF
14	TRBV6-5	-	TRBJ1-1	TGTGCCAGCAGTGTTAGCGGGAGCACGACTGAAGCTTTCTTT	CASSVSGSTTEAFF
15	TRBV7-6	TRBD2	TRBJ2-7	TGTGCCAGCAGCCCGAACGGGGGGTCTAGGTCCGAGCAGTACTTC	CASSPNGGSRSEQYF
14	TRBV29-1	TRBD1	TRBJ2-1	TGCAGCGTCACAGGGGGATCTACCTACAATGAGCAGTTCTTC	CSVTGGSTYNEQFF
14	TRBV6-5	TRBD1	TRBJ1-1	TGTGCCAGCAGTCGGGACAGTGACACCACTGAAGCTTTCTTT	CASSRDSDTTEAFF
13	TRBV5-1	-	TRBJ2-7	TGCGCCAGCAGCTTGGCAGGGTTCTACGAGCAGTACTTC	CASSLAGFYEQYF
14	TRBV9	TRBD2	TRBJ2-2	TGTGCCAGCAGCGCACTAGCGGTGGACGGGGAGCTGTTTTTT	CASSALAVDGELFF
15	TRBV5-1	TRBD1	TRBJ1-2	TGCGCCAGCAGCTTGCAAGGCGACAGGGACTATGGCTACACCTTC	CASSLQGDRDYGYTF
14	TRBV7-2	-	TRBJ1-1	TGTGCCAGCAGCTTAGAAGGGGGTAGGACTGAAGCTTTCTTT	CASSLEGGRTEAFF
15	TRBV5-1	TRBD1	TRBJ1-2	TGCGCCAGCAGCTTGGGGGACAGAATGTTCTATGGCTACACCTTC	CASSLGDRMFYGYTF
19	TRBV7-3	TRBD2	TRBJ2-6	TGTGCCAGCAGCTCCAGAGCGGGAGAGCGTTACTCTGGGGCCAACGTCCTGACTTTC	CASSSRAGERYSGANVLTF
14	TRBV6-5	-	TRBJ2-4	TGTGCCAGCAGTTACTTGACAGGTAGTGACATTCAGTACTTC	CASSYLTGSDIQYF
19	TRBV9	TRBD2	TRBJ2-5	TGTGCCAGCAGCGTAGGACCCCCTTCCGCTAGCGGTCCCCAAGAGACCCAGTACTTC	CASSVGPPSASGPQETQYF
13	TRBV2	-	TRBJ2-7	TGTGCCAGCAGCGACCAGGGTGGCTACGAGCAGTACTTC	CASSDQGGYEQYF
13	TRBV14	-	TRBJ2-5	TGTGCCAGCAGCCAAGGACTGGGTGAGACCCAGTACTTC	CASSQGLGETQYF
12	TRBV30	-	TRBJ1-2	TGTGCCTGGAGCGGGGGGAGCTATGGCTACACCTTC	CAWSGGSYGYTF
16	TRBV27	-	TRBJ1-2	TGTGCCAGCAGCCTAGCGACCTCCCTTGGTAAGAGTGGCTACACCTTC	CASSLATSLGKSGYTF